These 31 T cell receptor beta chains were sequenced from one sample in a study of blood T cell repertoires in COVID-19. Assay used: immunoSEQ multiplex PCR; TCRdb lists only in-frame clones, some missing. The sample records 200,000 to 250,000 clones, around 78% being singletons. Sequenced sample: peripheral blood. These receptors were taken from a woman in her seventies with active or convalescent COVID-19.

The genes are TRBV23-1 and TRBJ2-7; D ambiguous. TRBV23-1 is filed as an ORF, its function uncertain. This CDR3 has 12 residues. Between the trimmed V and J ends, which lost 5 bases and 4 bases, there was a span of 9 bases. CDR3 in DNA: TGCGCCAGCAGTGCGTCCGATTACGAGCAGTACTTC. As protein: CASSASDYEQYF.

This clone was counted a few times. This chain links TRBV30 with TRBJ1-1; 8 nucleotides match TRBD1. Trimming at V came to 4 bases and at J to 4 bases, leaving 11 bases not matched to a gene. This CDR3 comprises 15 residues. Germline CDR1 and CDR2: GTSNPN and SVGIG (reference sequence). CDR3 protein: CAWNRQGFGITEAFF. The CDR3 DNA sequence: TGTGCCTGGAACAGACAGGGGTTTGGGATCACTGAAGCTTTCTTT.

The CDR3 reads CAWKSWTGGAGELFF. CDR3 nucleotide sequence: TGTGCCTGGAAGTCATGGACAGGGGGGGCCGGGGAGCTGTTTTTT. The J gene is TRBJ2-2, the V gene TRBV30; 10 bases line up with TRBD1. Germline trimming cut 4 bases from V and 6 bases from J; bases unmatched to any gene: 8. The CDR3 extends over 15 amino acids. Germline V gives CDR1 GTSNPN, CDR2 SVGIG (reference sequence).

DNA for the CDR3: TGTGCCAGCAGCCGAACAGGGGGCTCGAACGGCTACACCTTC. Its translation: CASSRTGGSNGYTF. The chain couples TRBV11-2 to TRBJ1-2; 9 bases are a match to TRBD1. Trimming took 5 bases from V and 8 from J; bases not matched to a gene: 9. This CDR3 has 14 amino acids. Germline CDR1 is SGHAT and CDR2 is FQNNGV.

This clone has only one observation. The chain combines TRBV30 with TRBJ2-5; the D gene is possibly TRBD2 (6 bases). The CDR3 is 14 amino acids. Germline CDR1 and CDR2: GTSNPN and SVGIG (reference sequence). Trimming took off 2 bases at V and 3 bases at J, with 13 bases between the two ends. The CDR3 here is CAWSLLARKETQYF. As DNA, the CDR3 is TGTGCCTGGAGTCTTCTAGCGAGGAAAGAGACCCAGTACTTC.

The genes are TRBV4-1 and TRBJ1-3; 7 bases line up with TRBD1. Germline V gene data show CDR1 as MGHRA and CDR2 as YSYEKL. This CDR3 is built from 18 residues. Germline trimming cut 0 bases from V and 1 base from J; bases unmatched to any gene: 9. CDR3 residues: CASSQETRQGASGNTIYF. As DNA, the CDR3 is TGCGCCAGCAGCCAAGAAACCAGACAGGGCGCTTCTGGAAACACCATATATTTT.

The gene calls are TRBV2 and TRBJ1-2; 7 bases fit TRBD1. Trimming cost V 8 bases and J 2 bases; bases outside gene matches: 5. Germline V gives CDR1 SNHLY, CDR2 FYNNEI. The CDR3 totals 13 residues. The DNA of the CDR3 is TGTGCCAGCGGAGGGGGCCCGAACTATGGCTACACCTTC. This sequence encodes CASGGGPNYGYTF.

CDR3 sequence: CASSPQGAVASETQYF. CDR3 in DNA: TGCGCCAGCAGCCCACAGGGGGCGGTCGCTTCGGAGACCCAGTACTTC. This chain joins TRBV5-1 and TRBJ2-5; 9 bases line up with TRBD1. J gave up 5 bases and V 4 bases, and 12 bases lay outside the gene matches. The germline V gene has CDR1 SGHRS and CDR2 YFSETQ. This CDR3 is 16 amino acids long.

The rearrangement uses TRBV5-1 and TRBJ1-6; TRBD1 agrees at 9 bases. J lost 7 bases, V lost 5 bases, and 10 bases had no gene match. Germline V gene data show CDR1 as SGHRS and CDR2 as YFSETQ. This CDR3 has 16 residues. This CDR3 reads CASRHPGQGTNSPLHF. The DNA of the CDR3 is TGCGCCAGCAGACACCCAGGACAGGGGACCAATTCACCCCTCCACTTT.

The V call is TRBV21-1, the J call TRBJ2-3; TRBD2, the table's D call, was not compared with the DNA. TRBV21-1 is designated a pseudogene. This CDR3 region has 17 residues. In DNA form, the CDR3 reads TGTGCCAGCAGCTTGAGGGCGGGTGCAGACCTCACAGATACGCAGTATTTT. This sequence encodes CASSLRAGADLTDTQYF.

This chain links TRBV4-1 with TRBJ2-5, with D perhaps matching TRBD2 (6 bases). From germline, CDR1 is MGHRA and CDR2 YSYEKL. CDR3 length: 15 amino acids. Trimming cost V 5 bases and J 4 bases, with 17 bases left between them. CDR3 nucleotides: TGCGCCAGCAGCTTCACCAGAGTCGGGGGAGAGACCCAGTACTTC. This sequence encodes CASSFTRVGGETQYF.

V is TRBV15 and J is TRBJ2-7; 7 bases line up with TRBD1. The germline gives CDR1 LNHNV, CDR2 YYDKDF (reference sequence). J was trimmed by 1 base and V by 1 base; bases with no gene match: 7. The CDR3 consists of 16 residues. CDR3 bases: TGTGCCACCAGCAGAGGCGGAACAGGGGAGTCCTACGAGCAGTACTTC. Protein product: CATSRGGTGESYEQYF.

The genes are TRBV29-1 and TRBJ2-1; D may be TRBD2 (5 bases). CDR1 and CDR2 from the germline V gene are SQVTM and ANQGSEA. Trimming shortened V by 1 base and J by 9 bases, and 13 bases separated the two germline ends. This CDR3 has 13 residues. CDR3 in amino acids: CSVEGARDGEQFF. Written as DNA, the CDR3 is TGCAGCGTTGAAGGTGCCCGGGATGGTGAGCAGTTCTTC.

This sequence joins TRBV6-5 and TRBJ2-3; D is uncertain. The CDR3 consists of 13 residues. Germline values: CDR1 MNHEY, CDR2 SVGAGI. Trimming cost V 4 bases and J 6 bases, with 11 bases left between them. Here the CDR3 DNA reads TGTGCCAGCAGTTGGTTTCCGCAGGATACGCAGTATTTT. The encoded protein is CASSWFPQDTQYF.

The chain links TRBV19 to TRBJ2-2, with TRBD1 matching 7 bases. Unmatched junction bases numbered 2, after V lost 6 bases and J lost 1 base. CDR3 length equals 14 residues. The germline V gene encodes CDR1 LNHDA and CDR2 SQIVND (reference sequence). The CDR3 DNA reads TGTGCCAGTAGGAGGACAGGGAACACCGGGGAGCTGTTTTTT. Translated, it gives CASRRTGNTGELFF. Together with reference TRBV19 and TRBJ2-2, the CDR3 gives the full variable domain: DGGITQSPKYLFRKEGQNVTLSCEQNLNHDAMYWYRQDPGQGLRLIYYSQIVNDFQKGDIAEGYSVSREKKESFPLTVTSAQKNPTAFYLCASRRTGNTGELFFGEGSRLTVL.

V and J are TRBV7-9 and TRBJ1-1; possibly TRBD1 for D (6 bases). Looked up from germline, CDR1 is SEHNR and CDR2 is FQNEAQ (reference sequence). This CDR3 region has 13 residues. Trimming removed 1 base from V and 6 bases from J, with 9 bases in between. The CDR3 is CASSLGGLPEAFF. The CDR3, as DNA: TGTGCCAGCAGCTTAGGGGGGCTACCTGAAGCTTTCTTT.

This clone has only a few counts. The gene calls are TRBV5-1 and TRBJ2-3; the D gene is possibly TRBD2 (7 bases). The CDR3 runs 15 residues. The ends were cut back, 2 bases at V and 6 bases at J, with 16 bases in the middle. In germline, CDR1 is SGHRS, CDR2 YFSETQ. The CDR3 sequence: CASSFRGGAGDTQYF. The CDR3 DNA follows: TGCGCCAGCAGCTTTAGAGGGGGGGCTGGCGATACGCAGTATTTT.

This chain joins TRBV5-1 and TRBJ2-5; possible D gene TRBD2, 5 bases. This CDR3 contains 14 residues. Germline V gives CDR1 SGHRS, CDR2 YFSETQ. Trimming cost V 0 bases and J 5 bases, with 11 bases left between them. CDR3 sequence: CASSLDPGGETQYF. CDR3 in DNA: TGCGCCAGCAGCTTGGACCCCGGCGGGGAGACCCAGTACTTC.

This chain uses TRBV12-3 or TRBV12-4 with TRBJ2-2, with D maybe TRBD1 (6 bases). Trimming took 8 bases from V and 4 from J, leaving 11 bases between them. This CDR3 is 13 amino acids long. The DNA for the CDR3 is TGTGCCAGCGACAGGCTAGGCACCGGGGAGCTGTTTTTT. This encodes CASDRLGTGELFF.

This sequence joins TRBV5-6 and TRBJ1-2, with TRBD1 as a possible D gene (6 bases). V lost 4 bases, J lost 6 bases, and 16 bases lay in between. CDR1 and CDR2 (germline): SGHDT, YYEEEE. The CDR3 runs 14 residues. The DNA of the CDR3 is TGTGCCAGCAGCGCCAGGCCTCGACAGGATGGCTACACCTTC. Translating gives CASSARPRQDGYTF.

J is TRBJ2-1 and V is TRBV5-4; 10 positions match TRBD2. Germline-derived CDR1 and CDR2 are SGHNT and YYREEE (reference sequence). The CDR3 is 16 residues long. Trimming took 5 bases from V and 1 from J; bases not matched to a gene: 6. CDR3 sequence (DNA): TGTGCCAGCAGTCCAAGGACTAGCGGTTCCTACAATGAGCAGTTCTTC. It codes for CASSPRTSGSYNEQFF.

This chain joins TRBV28 and TRBJ1-2, with D unclear. Germline-derived CDR1 and CDR2 are MDHEN and SYDVKM. V was trimmed by 8 bases and J by 8 bases, leaving 15 bases between them. The CDR3 is made up of 12 amino acids. The CDR3 region has the DNA TGTGCCAGCGGCATAGAGGCCCGGGGCTACACCTTC. Translation gives CASGIEARGYTF.

The chain carries TRBV29-1 and TRBJ1-5, with TRBD1 matching over 7 bases. Germline CDR1 reads SQVTM; CDR2 reads ANQGSEA. The trim removed 4 bases at V and 7 bases at J, leaving 7 bases unmatched. The CDR3 sequence is 13 residues long. DNA of the CDR3: TGCAGCGTTGCTGGACAGGAGAGGCAGCCCCAGCATTTT. Residues: CSVAGQERQPQHF.

J is TRBJ2-7 and V is TRBV6-6; weak D call: TRBD1 (5 bases). This CDR3 is 13 amino acids long. Germline loops: CDR1 MNHNY, CDR2 SVGAGI (reference sequence). The V and J ends lost 2 bases and 6 bases respectively, with 11 bases between them. The CDR3 protein is CASSYTQGSEQYF. CDR3 DNA: TGTGCCAGCAGTTACACCCAGGGATCCGAGCAGTACTTC.

The rearrangement uses TRBV5-1 and TRBJ2-3; D perhaps matches TRBD1 (5 bases). The germline gives CDR1 SGHRS, CDR2 YFSETQ. This CDR3 has 14 residues. Trimming took 2 bases from V and 2 from J, leaving 9 bases between them. In nucleotides, the CDR3 is TGCGCCAGCAGCTTAACAGGTTACACAGATACGCAGTATTTT. Its protein is CASSLTGYTDTQYF.

This clone was counted once. The chain is built from TRBV5-4 and TRBJ2-1; 7 bases align to TRBD1. Trimming removed 4 bases from V and 0 bases from J; junction bases left unmatched: 10. Germline V CDR1 and CDR2: SGHNT, YYREEE (reference sequence). The CDR3 length is 17 residues. Here the CDR3 reads CASSRKDGTVSYNEQFF. The CDR3 DNA reads as TGTGCCAGCAGCAGAAAGGATGGGACAGTCTCCTACAATGAGCAGTTCTTC.

The chain employs TRBV4-1 and TRBJ1-6; 12 bases line up with TRBD1. V gave up 4 bases and J gave up 9 bases; unmatched junction bases: 7. CDR1 is MGHRA and CDR2 is YSYEKL in the germline V gene. CDR3 length: 16 residues. CDR3 loop: CASSPIPGQGASPLHF. CDR3 sequence (DNA): TGCGCCAGCAGCCCAATTCCGGGACAGGGGGCTTCACCCCTCCACTTT.

The gene calls are TRBV11-2 and TRBJ1-5; TRBD1 matches at 8 bases. The CDR3 covers 15 residues. CDR1 SGHAT and CDR2 FQNNGV come from the germline V gene. Trimming cost V 5 bases and J 1 base; bases outside gene matches: 4. The CDR3 sequence: CASSPGGLSNQPQHF. CDR3 bases: TGTGCCAGCAGCCCAGGGGGCTTGAGCAATCAGCCCCAGCATTTT.

The chain employs TRBV30 and TRBJ2-7; D is perhaps TRBD1 (6 bases). The CDR3 has 18 residues. The V gene lost 0 bases and the J gene lost 4 bases, with 25 bases spanning the gap. In germline, CDR1 is GTSNPN, CDR2 SVGIG (reference sequence). This CDR3 is CAWSVRRDMWAGQYEQYF. As DNA, the CDR3 is TGTGCCTGGAGTGTACGTCGGGACATGTGGGCGGGTCAGTACGAGCAGTACTTC.

The rearrangement links TRBV5-1 to TRBJ1-5, with 10 bases that match TRBD1. The CDR3 has 16 amino acids. Trimming at V came to 0 bases and at J to 6 bases, leaving 6 bases not matched to a gene. Germline assignment: CDR1 SGHRS and CDR2 YFSETQ. The DNA for the CDR3 is TGCGCCAGCAGCTTGGACGGGACAGGGGCAATTCAGCCCCAGCATTTT. This sequence encodes CASSLDGTGAIQPQHF.

V and J are TRBV24-1 and TRBJ2-5, with TRBD1 identical over 9 bases. With 3 bases clipped from V and 0 bases from J, the junction kept 7 bases outside the gene matches. This CDR3 is 17 amino acids long. Germline V gene sequence: CDR1 KGHDR, CDR2 SFDVKD. The CDR3 spells CATSDRPGTGNQETQYF. CDR3 bases: TGTGCCACCAGTGATAGACCCGGGACAGGGAACCAAGAGACCCAGTACTTC.